This note documents a single T cell receptor beta chain sequence. The CDR3 is 13 residues long. Germline V gene data show CDR1 as SQVTM and CDR2 as ANQGSEA. With 6 bases clipped from V and 6 bases from J, the junction kept 9 bases outside the gene matches. The assay was immunoSEQ multiplex PCR, and TCRdb's table has in-frame clones only and misses some. The table has about 160,000 clones, roughly 87% seen once. The entry originates in a study of blood T cell repertoires in COVID-19. The sequenced sample was PBMCs or T cells enriched from blood (not recorded which). The chain carries TRBV29-1 and TRBJ1-1, with 8 positions matching TRBD1. The sequence derives from a woman aged 45-65 years who had recovered from COVID-19. The CDR3 region is CSVYLDRASEAFF. The DNA of the CDR3 is TGCAGCGTGTACCTGGACAGGGCTTCTGAAGCTTTCTTT.